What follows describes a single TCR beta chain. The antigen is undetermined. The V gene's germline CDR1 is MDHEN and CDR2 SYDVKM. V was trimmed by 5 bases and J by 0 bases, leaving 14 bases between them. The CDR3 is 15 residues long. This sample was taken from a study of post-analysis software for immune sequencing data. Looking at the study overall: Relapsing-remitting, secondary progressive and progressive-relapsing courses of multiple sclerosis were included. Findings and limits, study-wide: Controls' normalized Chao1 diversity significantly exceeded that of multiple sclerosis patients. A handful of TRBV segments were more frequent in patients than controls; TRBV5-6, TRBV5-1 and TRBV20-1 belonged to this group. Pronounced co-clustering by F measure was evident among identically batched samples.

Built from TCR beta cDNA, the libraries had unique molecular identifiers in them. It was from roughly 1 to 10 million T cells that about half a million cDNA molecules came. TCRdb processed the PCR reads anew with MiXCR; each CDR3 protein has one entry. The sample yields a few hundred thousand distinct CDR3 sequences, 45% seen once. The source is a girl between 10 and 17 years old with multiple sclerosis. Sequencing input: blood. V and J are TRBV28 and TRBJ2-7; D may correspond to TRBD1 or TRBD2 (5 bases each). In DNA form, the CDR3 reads TGTGCCAGCAGTCCCAGGGTGGGGAGCTCCTACGAGCAGTACTTC. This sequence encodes CASSPRVGSSYEQYF.